Listed below are T cell receptor beta chains from one sample, sequenced in a study of T cell repertoires in ileal Crohn's disease. The method was immunoSEQ multiplex PCR; TCRdb's version includes in-frame clones alone and lacks a portion of them. In the table there are about 3,000 clones, more than 75% of which are singletons. Material for sequencing was ileal tissue. These receptors were collected from an adult with Crohn's disease. The CDR3 runs from the conserved cysteine through the conserved F or W. D genes are given only for firm matches. For some rows the clone size is stated as once, few or many, or as a class when expanded; others skip it.

clone size: few
V gene: TRBV7-7
J gene: TRBJ2-2
D gene: TRBD1
CDR3 protein: CASSDGQGAAGELFF
CDR3 DNA: TGTGCCAGCAGCGACGGACAGGGGGCAGCCGGGGAGCTGTTTTTT

clone size: .
V gene: TRBV14
J gene: TRBJ2-5
D gene: TRBD1
CDR3 protein: CASSQDPGGKETQYF
CDR3 DNA: TGTGCCAGCAGCCAAGATCCAGGGGGAAAGGAGACCCAGTACTTC

clone size: few
V gene: TRBV4-2
J gene: TRBJ2-2
D gene: .
CDR3 protein: CASSPTRGGVRGELFF
CDR3 DNA: TGTGCCAGCAGCCCTACTAGAGGTGGAGTTCGGGGGGAGCTGTTTTTT

clone size: few
V gene: TRBV9
J gene: TRBJ2-1
D gene: TRBD1
CDR3 protein: CASSVHGQGLDEQFF
CDR3 DNA: TGTGCCAGCAGCGTCCATGGACAGGGGTTGGATGAGCAGTTCTTC

clone size: .
V gene: TRBV4-3
J gene: TRBJ2-5
D gene: TRBD1
CDR3 protein: CASSLRDRVFAAQETQYF
CDR3 DNA: TGCGCCAGCAGTCTACGGGACAGGGTATTTGCAGCCCAAGAGACCCAGTACTTC

clone size: .
V gene: TRBV5-1
J gene: TRBJ1-1
D gene: .
CDR3 protein: CASSLRLMNTEAFF
CDR3 DNA: TGCGCCAGCAGCTTGAGGCTTATGAACACTGAAGCTTTCTTT

clone size: .
V gene: TRBV10-3
J gene: TRBJ2-2
D gene: .
CDR3 protein: CAISRGQKNGELFF
CDR3 DNA: TGTGCCATCAGTAGGGGACAAAAGAACGGGGAGCTGTTTTTT

clone size: .
V gene: TRBV10-2
J gene: TRBJ1-3
D gene: .
CDR3 protein: CAAGASSGNTIYF
CDR3 DNA: TGCGCCGCCGGAGCGAGCTCTGGAAACACCATATATTTT